The sequence of this TCR beta chain was determined in a study of T cell responses to AZD1222 COVID-19 vaccine. J lost 5 bases, V lost 5 bases, and 16 bases had no gene match. CDR3 length: 18 amino acids. The V gene's germline CDR1 is SEHNR and CDR2 FQNEAQ (reference sequence). Sequencing was performed with immunoSEQ multiplex PCR; in TCRdb, only in-frame clones are kept and a portion is missing. Here the sample spans around 80,000 clones, 80% to 90% being singletons. Details on this clone: Its antigen remains unidentified.

Broader study findings: Close to half of all spike-specific TCRs reportedly target regions of the variants that are unmutated. At baseline, seropositivity was found in only a handful of AZD1222 recipients.

The material was peripheral blood, obtained 28 days after the second AZD1222 dose. The chain carries TRBV7-9 and TRBJ2-1; 9 bases match TRBD1. The TCR comes from an adult who received the AZD1222 COVID-19 vaccine. The CDR3 sequence: CASSLTTGGRRHNNEQFF. CDR3 coding DNA: TGTGCCAGCAGCCTAACTACAGGGGGCCGACGACATAACAATGAGCAGTTCTTC.